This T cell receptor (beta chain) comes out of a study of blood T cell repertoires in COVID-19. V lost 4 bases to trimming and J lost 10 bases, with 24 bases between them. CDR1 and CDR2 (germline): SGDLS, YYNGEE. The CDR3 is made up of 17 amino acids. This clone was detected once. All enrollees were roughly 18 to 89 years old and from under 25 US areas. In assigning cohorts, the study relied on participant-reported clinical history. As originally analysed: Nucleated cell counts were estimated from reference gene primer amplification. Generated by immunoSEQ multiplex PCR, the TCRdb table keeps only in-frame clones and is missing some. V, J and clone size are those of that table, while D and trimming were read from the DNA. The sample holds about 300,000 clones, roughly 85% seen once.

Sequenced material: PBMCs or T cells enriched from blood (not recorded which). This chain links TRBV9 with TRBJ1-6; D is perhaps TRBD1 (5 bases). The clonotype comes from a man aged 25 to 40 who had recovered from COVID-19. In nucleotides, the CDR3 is TGTGCCAGCAGCCCCTCACGGCGGGGGAAGTCGCCCTCACCCCTCCACTTT. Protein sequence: CASSPSRRGKSPSPLHF.